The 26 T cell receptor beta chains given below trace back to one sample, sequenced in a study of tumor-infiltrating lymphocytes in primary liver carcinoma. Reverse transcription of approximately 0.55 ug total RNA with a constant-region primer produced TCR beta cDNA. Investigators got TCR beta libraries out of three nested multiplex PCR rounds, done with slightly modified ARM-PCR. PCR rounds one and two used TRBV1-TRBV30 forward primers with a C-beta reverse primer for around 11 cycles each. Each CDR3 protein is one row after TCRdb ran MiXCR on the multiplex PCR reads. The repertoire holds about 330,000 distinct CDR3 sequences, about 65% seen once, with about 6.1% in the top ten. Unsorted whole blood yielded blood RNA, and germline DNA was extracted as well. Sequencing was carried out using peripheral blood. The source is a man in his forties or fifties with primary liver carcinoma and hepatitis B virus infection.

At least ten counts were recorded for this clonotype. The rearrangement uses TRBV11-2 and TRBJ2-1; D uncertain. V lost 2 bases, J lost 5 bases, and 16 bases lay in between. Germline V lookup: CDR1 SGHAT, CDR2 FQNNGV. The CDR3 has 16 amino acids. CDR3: CASSLSLARNNNEQFF. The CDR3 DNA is TGTGCCAGCAGCTTATCTTTGGCGAGAAATAACAATGAGCAGTTCTTC.

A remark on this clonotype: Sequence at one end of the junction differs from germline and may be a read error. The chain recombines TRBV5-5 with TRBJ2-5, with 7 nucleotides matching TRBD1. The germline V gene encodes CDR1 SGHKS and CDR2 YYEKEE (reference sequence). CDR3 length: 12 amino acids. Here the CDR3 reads CASEGAVETQYF. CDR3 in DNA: TGTGCCAGTGAGGGGGCCGTGGAGACCCAATACTTC.

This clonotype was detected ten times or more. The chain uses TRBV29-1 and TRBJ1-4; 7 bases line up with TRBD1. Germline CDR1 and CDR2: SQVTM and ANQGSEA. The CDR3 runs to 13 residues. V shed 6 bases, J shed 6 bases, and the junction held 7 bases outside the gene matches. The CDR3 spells CSVIQGNDEKLFF. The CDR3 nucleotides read TGCAGCGTGATACAGGGGAATGATGAAAAACTGTTTTTT.

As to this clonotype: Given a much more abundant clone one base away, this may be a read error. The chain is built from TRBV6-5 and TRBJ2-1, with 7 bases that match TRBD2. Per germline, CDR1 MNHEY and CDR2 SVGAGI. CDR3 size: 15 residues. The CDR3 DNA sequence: TGTGCCAACAGTTACGGGTGGCGGGAGCAATATGAGCAGTTCTTC. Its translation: CANSYGWREQYEQFF.

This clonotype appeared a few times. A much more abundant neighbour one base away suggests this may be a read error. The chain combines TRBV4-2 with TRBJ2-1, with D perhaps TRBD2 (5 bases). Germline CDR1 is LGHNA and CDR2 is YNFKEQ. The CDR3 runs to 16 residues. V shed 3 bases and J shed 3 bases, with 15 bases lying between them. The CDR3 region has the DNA TGTGCCAGCAGCCAGGATCTAGTGGAGGTCTACAATGAGCAGTTCTTC. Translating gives CASSQDLVEVYNEQFF.

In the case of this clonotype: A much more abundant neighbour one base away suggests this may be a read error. The CDR3 sequence: CSVEETLAGAPHF. In DNA form, the CDR3 reads TGCAGCGTTGAAGAAACACTAGCGGGGGCTCCGCACTTC. The rearrangement joins TRBV29-1 to TRBJ2-7; 11 nucleotides line up with TRBD2. The CDR3 contains 13 residues. CDR1 and CDR2 from the germline V gene are SQVTM and ANQGSEA.

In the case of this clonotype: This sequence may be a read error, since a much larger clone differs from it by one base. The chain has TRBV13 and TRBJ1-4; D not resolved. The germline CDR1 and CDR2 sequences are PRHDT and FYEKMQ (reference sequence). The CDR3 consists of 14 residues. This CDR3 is CANSGQPTNEKLFF. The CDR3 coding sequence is TGTGCCAACAGCGGGCAGCCAACTAATGAAAAACTGTTTTTT.

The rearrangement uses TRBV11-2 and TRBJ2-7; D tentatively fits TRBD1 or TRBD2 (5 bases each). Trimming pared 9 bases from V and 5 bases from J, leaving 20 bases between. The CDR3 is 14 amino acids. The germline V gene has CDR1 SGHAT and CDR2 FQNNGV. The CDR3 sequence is CARTPGRGFHEQYF. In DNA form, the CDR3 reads TGTGCCAGGACACCGGGACGGGGATTCCACGAGCAGTACTTC.

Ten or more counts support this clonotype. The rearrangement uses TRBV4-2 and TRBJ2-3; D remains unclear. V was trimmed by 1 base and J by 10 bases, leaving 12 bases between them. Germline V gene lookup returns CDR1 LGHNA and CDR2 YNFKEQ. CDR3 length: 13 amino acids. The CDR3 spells CASSQGPLRPQYF. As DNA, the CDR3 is TGTGCCAGCAGCCAAGGGCCCCTGCGTCCGCAGTATTTT.

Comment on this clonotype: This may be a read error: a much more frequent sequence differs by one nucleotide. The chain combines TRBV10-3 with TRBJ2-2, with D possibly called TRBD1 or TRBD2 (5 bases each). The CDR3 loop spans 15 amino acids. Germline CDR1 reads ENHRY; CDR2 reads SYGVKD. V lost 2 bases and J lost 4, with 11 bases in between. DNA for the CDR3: TGTGCCATCAGTGAGGGGACCGCGAGCACCGGGGAGCTGTTTTTT. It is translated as CAISEGTASTGELFF.

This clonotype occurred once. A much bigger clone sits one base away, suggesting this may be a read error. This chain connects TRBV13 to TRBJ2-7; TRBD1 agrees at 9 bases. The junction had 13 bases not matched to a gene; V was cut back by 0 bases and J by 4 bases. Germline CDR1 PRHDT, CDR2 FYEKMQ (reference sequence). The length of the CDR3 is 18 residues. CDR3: CASSLGYDRTGASYEQYF. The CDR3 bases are TGTGCCAGCAGCTTAGGGTATGATCGGACAGGGGCTTCATACGAGCAGTACTTC.

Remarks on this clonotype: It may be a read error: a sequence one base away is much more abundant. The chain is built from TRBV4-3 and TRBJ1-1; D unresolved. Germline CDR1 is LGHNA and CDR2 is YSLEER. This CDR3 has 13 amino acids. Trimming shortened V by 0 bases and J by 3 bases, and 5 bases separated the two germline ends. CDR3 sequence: CASSQEAYTEAFF. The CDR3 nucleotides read TGCGCCAGCAGCCAAGAAGCGTACACTGAAGCTTTCTTT.

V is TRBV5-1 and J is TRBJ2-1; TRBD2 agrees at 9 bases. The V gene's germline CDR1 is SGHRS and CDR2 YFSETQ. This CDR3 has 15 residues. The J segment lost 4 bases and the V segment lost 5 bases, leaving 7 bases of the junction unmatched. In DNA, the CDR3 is TGCGCCAGCAGTCTTCTAGCGGGACCTTACAATGAGCAGTTCTTC. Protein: CASSLLAGPYNEQFF.

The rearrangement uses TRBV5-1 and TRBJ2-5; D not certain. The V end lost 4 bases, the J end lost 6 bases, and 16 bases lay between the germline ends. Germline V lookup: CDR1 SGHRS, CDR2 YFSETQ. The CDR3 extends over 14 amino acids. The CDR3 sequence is CASSLDSQAKTQYF. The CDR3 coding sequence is TGCGCCAGCAGCCTTGATTCGCAGGCTAAGACCCAGTACTTC.

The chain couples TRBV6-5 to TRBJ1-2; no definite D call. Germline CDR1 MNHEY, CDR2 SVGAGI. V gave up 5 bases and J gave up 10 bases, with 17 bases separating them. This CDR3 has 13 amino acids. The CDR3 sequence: CASSGYQTGSYTF. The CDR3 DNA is TGTGCCAGCAGTGGGTACCAAACCGGATCCTACACCTTC.

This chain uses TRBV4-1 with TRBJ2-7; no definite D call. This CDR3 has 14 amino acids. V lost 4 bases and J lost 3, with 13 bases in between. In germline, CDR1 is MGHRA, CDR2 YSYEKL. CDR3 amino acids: CASSPVGYLYEQYF. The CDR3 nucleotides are TGCGCCAGCAGCCCCGTCGGCTACCTCTACGAGCAGTACTTC.

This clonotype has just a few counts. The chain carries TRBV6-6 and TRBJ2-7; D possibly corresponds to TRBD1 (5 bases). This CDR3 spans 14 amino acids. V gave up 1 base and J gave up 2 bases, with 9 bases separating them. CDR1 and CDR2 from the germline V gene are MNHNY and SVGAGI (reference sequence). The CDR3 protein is CASSYLDTPYEQYF. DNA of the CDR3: TGTGCCAGCAGTTACTTGGACACCCCCTACGAGCAGTACTTC.

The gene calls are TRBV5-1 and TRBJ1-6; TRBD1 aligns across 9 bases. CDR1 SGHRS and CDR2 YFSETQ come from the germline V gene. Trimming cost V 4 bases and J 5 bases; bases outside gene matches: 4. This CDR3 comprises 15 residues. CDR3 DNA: TGCGCCAGCAGCCAAAGGACAGGGGATAATTCACCCCTCCACTTT. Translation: CASSQRTGDNSPLHF. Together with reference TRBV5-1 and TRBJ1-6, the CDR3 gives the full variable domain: KAGVTQTPRYLIKTRGQQVTLSCSPISGHRSVSWYQQTPGQGLQFLFEYFSETQRNKGNFPGRFSGRQFSNSRSEMNVSTLELGDSALYLCASSQRTGDNSPLHFGNGTRLTVT.

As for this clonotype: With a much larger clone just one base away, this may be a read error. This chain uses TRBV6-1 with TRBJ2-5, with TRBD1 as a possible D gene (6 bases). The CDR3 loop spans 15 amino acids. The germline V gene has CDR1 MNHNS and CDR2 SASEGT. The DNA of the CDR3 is TGTGCCAGCAGGGAGAATCCGGGACAACGAGAGACCCAGTGCTTC. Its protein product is CASRENPGQRETQCF.

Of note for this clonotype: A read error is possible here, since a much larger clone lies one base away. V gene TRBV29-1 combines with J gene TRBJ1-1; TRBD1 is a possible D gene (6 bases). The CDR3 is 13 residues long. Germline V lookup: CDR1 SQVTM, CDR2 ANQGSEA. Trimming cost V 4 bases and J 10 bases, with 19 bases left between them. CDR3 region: CSVAGGQDYVAFF. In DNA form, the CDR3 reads TGCAGCGTTGCGGGGGGCCAGGATTATGTAGCTTTCTTT.

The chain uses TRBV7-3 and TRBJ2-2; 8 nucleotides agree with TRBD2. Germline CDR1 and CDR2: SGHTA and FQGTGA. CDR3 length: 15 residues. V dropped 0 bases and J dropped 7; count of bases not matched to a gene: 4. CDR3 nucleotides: TGTGCCAGCAGCTTAACAAGCGGGAGCGGCGGGGAGCTGTTTTTT. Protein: CASSLTSGSGGELFF.

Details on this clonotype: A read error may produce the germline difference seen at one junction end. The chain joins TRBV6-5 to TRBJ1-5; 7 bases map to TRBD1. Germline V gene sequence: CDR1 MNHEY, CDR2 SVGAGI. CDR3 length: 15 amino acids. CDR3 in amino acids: CASSPFGQAYQPQNF. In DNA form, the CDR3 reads TGTGCCAGCAGTCCCTTCGGACAGGCATACCAGCCCCAGAATTTT.

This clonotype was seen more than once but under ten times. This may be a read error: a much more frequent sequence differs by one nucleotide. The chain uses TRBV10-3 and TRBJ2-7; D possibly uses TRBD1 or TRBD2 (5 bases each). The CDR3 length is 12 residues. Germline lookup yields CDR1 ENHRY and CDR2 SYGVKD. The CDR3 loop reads CVDWDGSYEQYF. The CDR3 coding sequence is TGTGTCGACTGGGACGGCTCCTACGAGCAGTACTTC.

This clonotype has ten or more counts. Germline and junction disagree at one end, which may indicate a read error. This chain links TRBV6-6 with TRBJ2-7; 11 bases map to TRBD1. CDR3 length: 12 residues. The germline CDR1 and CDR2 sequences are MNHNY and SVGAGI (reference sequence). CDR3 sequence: CASSYSLGQGVF. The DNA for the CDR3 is TGTGCCAGCAGTTACTCGTTGGGACAGGGGGTCTTC.

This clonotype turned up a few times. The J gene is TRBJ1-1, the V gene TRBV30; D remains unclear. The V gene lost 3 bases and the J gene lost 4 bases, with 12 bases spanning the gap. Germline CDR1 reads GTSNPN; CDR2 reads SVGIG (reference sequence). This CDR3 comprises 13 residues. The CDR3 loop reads CAWSRRGVTEAFF. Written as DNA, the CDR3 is TGTGCCTGGAGCCGGCGGGGAGTCACTGAAGCTTTCTTT.

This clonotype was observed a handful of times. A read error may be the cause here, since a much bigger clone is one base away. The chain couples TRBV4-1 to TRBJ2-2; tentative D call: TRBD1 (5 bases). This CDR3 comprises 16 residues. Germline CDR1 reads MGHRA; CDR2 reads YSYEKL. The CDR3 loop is CTSSQEPNRFTGELFF. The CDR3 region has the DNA TGCACCAGCAGCCAAGAACCCAACAGGTTCACCGGGGAGCTGTTTTTT.